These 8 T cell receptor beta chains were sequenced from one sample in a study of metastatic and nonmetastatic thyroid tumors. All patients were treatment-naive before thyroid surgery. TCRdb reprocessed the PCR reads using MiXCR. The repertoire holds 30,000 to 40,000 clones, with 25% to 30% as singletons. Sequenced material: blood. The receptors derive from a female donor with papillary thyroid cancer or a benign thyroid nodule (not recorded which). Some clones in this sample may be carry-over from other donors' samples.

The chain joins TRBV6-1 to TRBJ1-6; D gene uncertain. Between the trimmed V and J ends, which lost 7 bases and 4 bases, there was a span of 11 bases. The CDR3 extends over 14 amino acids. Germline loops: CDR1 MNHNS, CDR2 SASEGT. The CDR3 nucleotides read TGTGCCAGCATCCCAGGCACTTATAATTCACCCCTCCACTTT. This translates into CASIPGTYNSPLHF.

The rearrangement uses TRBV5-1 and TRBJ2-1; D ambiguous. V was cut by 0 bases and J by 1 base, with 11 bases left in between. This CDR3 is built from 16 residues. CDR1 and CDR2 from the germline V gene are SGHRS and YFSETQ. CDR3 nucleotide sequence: TGCGCCAGCAGCTTGGTGGGTGGAAATTCCTACAATGAGCAGTTCTTC. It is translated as CASSLVGGNSYNEQFF.

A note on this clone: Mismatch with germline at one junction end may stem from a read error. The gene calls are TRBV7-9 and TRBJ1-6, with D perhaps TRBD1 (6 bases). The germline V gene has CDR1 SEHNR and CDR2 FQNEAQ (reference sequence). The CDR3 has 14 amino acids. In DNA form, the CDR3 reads TGTGGCAGCAGCATAGAAGGGGGGGATTCACCCCTCCACTTT. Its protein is CGSSIEGGDSPLHF.

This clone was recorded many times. CDR3 region: CASSQMVYEQYF. DNA for the CDR3: TGTGCCAGCAGCCAAATGGTGTACGAGCAGTACTTC. The chain couples TRBV14 to TRBJ2-7; D is uncertain. The ends were cut back, 2 bases at V and 4 bases at J, with 6 bases in the middle. CDR1 is SGHDN, CDR2 FVKESK, per germline. The length of the CDR3 is 12 residues.

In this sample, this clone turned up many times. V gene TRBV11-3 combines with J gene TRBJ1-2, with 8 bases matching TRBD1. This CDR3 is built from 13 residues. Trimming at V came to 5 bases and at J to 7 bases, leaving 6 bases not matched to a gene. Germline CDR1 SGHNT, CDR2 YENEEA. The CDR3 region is CASSPGQGAGYTF. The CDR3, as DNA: TGTGCCAGCAGCCCCGGGCAGGGGGCTGGCTACACCTTC. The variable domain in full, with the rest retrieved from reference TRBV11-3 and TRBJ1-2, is EAGVVQSPRYKIIEKKQPVAFWCNPISGHNTLYWYLQNLGQGPELLIRYENEEAVDDSQLPKDRFSAERLKGVDSTLKIQPAELGDSAVYLCASSPGQGAGYTFGSGTRLTVV.

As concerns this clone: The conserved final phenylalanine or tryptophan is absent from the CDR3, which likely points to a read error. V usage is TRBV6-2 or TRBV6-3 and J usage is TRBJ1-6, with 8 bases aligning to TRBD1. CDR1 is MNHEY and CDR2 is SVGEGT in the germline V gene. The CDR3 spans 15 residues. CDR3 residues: CSSSVQGAVDSPLHC. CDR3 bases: TGTTCCAGCAGTGTTCAGGGGGCTGTGGATTCACCCCTCCACTGT.

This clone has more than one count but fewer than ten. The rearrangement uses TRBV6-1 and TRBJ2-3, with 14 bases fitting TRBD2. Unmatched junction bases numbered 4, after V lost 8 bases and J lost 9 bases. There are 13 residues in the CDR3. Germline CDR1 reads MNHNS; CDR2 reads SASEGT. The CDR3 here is CASGTSGSKTQYF. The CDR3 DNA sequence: TGTGCCAGCGGGACTAGCGGGAGTAAGACGCAGTATTTT.

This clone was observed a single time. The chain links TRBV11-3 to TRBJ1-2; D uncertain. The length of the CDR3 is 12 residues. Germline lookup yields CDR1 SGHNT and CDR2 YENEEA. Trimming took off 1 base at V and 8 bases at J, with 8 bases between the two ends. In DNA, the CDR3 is TGTGCCAGCAGCTTAGGAACAGACGGCTACACCTTC. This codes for CASSLGTDGYTF.